The clone carrying this T cell receptor beta chain was seen a few times. The record originates from a study of T cell repertoires in aging, cancer and after chemotherapy. The length of the CDR3 is 15 residues. The germline gives CDR1 LNHDA, CDR2 SQIVND (reference sequence). J lost 8 bases, V lost 6 bases, and 10 bases had no gene match. Peripheral blood genomic DNA, not sorted cells or RNA, was the template. Multiplex touch-down PCR with TRB-A/B primers amplified rearranged V-D-J TRB sequences. A single record per CDR3 protein comes from TCRdb applying MiXCR to the multiplex PCR reads. The repertoire holds some 19,000 distinct CDR3 sequences, with roughly 37% as singletons.

The sequence was obtained from a human donor with a solid tumor. The chain recombines TRBV19 with TRBJ2-1, with TRBD2 matching over 10 bases. Sequences were obtained from blood. CDR3 protein: CASSWASGSFDEQFF. CDR3 coding DNA: TGTGCCAGTAGCTGGGCTAGCGGGAGTTTCGATGAGCAGTTCTTC.